This TCR beta chain was profiled in a study of T cell responses to AZD1222 COVID-19 vaccine. Profiled with immunoSEQ multiplex PCR; TCRdb holds only in-frame clones, not every one. Recorded here are 150,000 or so clones; the top ten clones represent over 2%. This CDR3 is 15 amino acids long. Germline V lookup: CDR1 SGHNT, CDR2 YYREEE (reference sequence). V was pared by 4 bases and J by 3 bases, with 16 bases between. The chain is built from TRBV5-4 and TRBJ1-1; D ambiguous. The clonotype was recovered from an adult in good health. The sample was peripheral blood. The CDR3 coding sequence is TGTGCCAGCAGCCTAGGAGGGTCTGAGGACACTGAAGCTTTCTTT. It translates to CASSLGGSEDTEAFF.